This TCR beta chain was sequenced in a study of blood T cell repertoires in COVID-19. The wider study: T cells, B-cell-depleted T cells, or PBMCs provided the cDNA or gDNA that served as material.

The participants were between about 18 and 90 years old and came from roughly 24 US areas. The germline CDR1 and CDR2 sequences are GTSNPN and SVGIG (reference sequence). The CDR3 is made up of 15 amino acids. V lost 2 bases and J lost 1, with 14 bases in between. Only in-frame clones appear in the TCRdb table, and some are missing; sequencing was by immunoSEQ multiplex PCR. Of about 270,000 clones listed, about 85% are singletons. The TCR originated in a woman aged 50 to 60 who had recovered from COVID-19. The chain uses TRBV30 and TRBJ1-2; D gene ambiguous. Sequencing was done on a sample of PBMCs or T cells enriched from blood (not recorded which). CDR3 sequence reads: CAWSFLGNNNYGYTF. CDR3 coding DNA: TGTGCCTGGAGTTTTCTAGGAAACAATAACTATGGCTACACCTTC.